The rows below give T cell receptor beta chains drawn from one sample of a study of T cells in Graves' hyperthyroidism and ophthalmopathy. MiXCR, run by TCRdb on the multiplex PCR reads, gives a single entry per CDR3 protein. The sample lists roughly 560,000 distinct CDR3 sequences, over 12% seen once, with around 4% in the top ten. Sample: blood. The source is a woman between 40 and 55 years old with Graves' ophthalmopathy. Each CDR3 is given with its conserved first and last residue. Fields, in order: D gene, V gene, clone size, J gene, CDR3 protein, CDR3 DNA. A D gene is named only where the DNA matches it firmly. Only part of the rows carry a size: once, few, many, or a class if the clone is expanded.

>NA|TRBV6-1|many|TRBJ2-7
CASSPDSARSYEQYF
TGTGCCAGCAGTCCCGACAGTGCTAGATCCTACGAGCAGTACTTC
>NA|TRBV6-1|once|TRBJ1-1
CASSQDLSYTEAFF
TGTGCCAGCAGCCAAGATCTGAGTTACACTGAAGCTTTCTTT
>TRBD1|TRBV6-5|many|TRBJ1-2
CASSSEGQGALGYTF
TGTGCCAGCAGTTCCGAAGGACAGGGGGCCCTTGGCTACACCTTC
>TRBD1|TRBV19|NA|TRBJ1-5
CASSFPDRGFRPQHF
TGTGCCAGTAGTTTTCCGGACAGGGGGTTTCGGCCCCAGCATTTT
>NA|TRBV6-1|many|TRBJ2-6
CASSDLSRANVLTF
TGTGCCAGCAGTGACCTCAGTAGGGCCAACGTCCTGACTTTC
>NA|TRBV6-5|NA|TRBJ1-1
CASSQTEAFF
TGTGCCAGCAGTCAGACTGAAGCTTTCTTT
>NA|TRBV11-1|NA|TRBJ2-7
CASSRTGTPRIHEQYF
TGTGCCAGCAGCCGAACCGGGACCCCTAGGATCCACGAGCAGTACTTC
>NA|TRBV28|many|TRBJ2-7
CASRSGGGPLYEQYF
TGTGCCAGCAGATCAGGGGGGGGGCCCCTCTACGAGCAGTACTTC
>NA|TRBV6-1|many|TRBJ2-5
CASSERPGITQETQYF
TGTGCCAGCAGTGAAAGGCCAGGGATAACGCAAGAGACCCAGTACTTC
>NA|TRBV6-1|few|TRBJ1-6
CASAQGTNSPLHF
TGTGCCAGCGCTCAGGGGACTAATTCACCCCTCCACTTT
>NA|TRBV6-1|many|TRBJ1-1
CASSHRMGRANTEAFF
TGTGCCAGCAGCCACCGTATGGGTAGGGCGAACACTGAAGCTTTCTTT
>NA|TRBV15|few|TRBJ2-6
CATSRSAGSGANVLTF
TGTGCCACCAGCAGGTCTGCAGGGTCTGGGGCCAACGTCCTGACTTTC
>NA|TRBV11-1|many|TRBJ2-5
CASSLRAKRETQYF
TGTGCCAGCAGCTTAAGAGCCAAGCGAGAGACCCAGTACTTC
>NA|TRBV3-1|many|TRBJ2-7
CASSQDSGTLTYEQYF
TGTGCCAGCAGCCAAGATAGTGGGACCCTCACCTACGAGCAGTACTTC
>NA|TRBV20-1|once|TRBJ1-2
CSAREGAYYGYTF
TGCAGTGCCCGAGAAGGGGCCTACTATGGCTACACCTTC
>NA|TRBV30|few|TRBJ1-5
CAWENSGQPQHF
TGTGCCTGGGAAAACTCTGGGCAGCCCCAGCATTTT
>NA|TRBV9|many|TRBJ1-2
CASSVRGGDGYTF
TGTGCCAGCAGCGTCAGGGGCGGGGATGGCTACACCTTC
>TRBD2|TRBV20-1|NA|TRBJ2-7
CSARDEAGGGYEQYF
TGCAGTGCTAGAGATGAAGCGGGAGGAGGGTACGAGCAGTACTTC
>NA|TRBV7-2|few|TRBJ1-6
CASSLEGGGNSPLHF
TGTGCCAGCAGCTTAGAGGGAGGGGGGAATTCACCCCTCCACTTT
>TRBD1|TRBV7-9|many|TRBJ1-1
CASSLGQGAFQAFF
TGTGCCAGCAGCTTGGGACAGGGGGCGTTTCAAGCTTTCTTT
>TRBD2|TRBV9|NA|TRBJ2-2
CASSVGPLAGVPGELFF
TGTGCCAGCAGCGTCGGCCCACTAGCGGGAGTTCCCGGGGAGCTGTTTTTT
>NA|TRBV30|many|TRBJ2-2
CAWSVRAVRGELFF
TGTGCCTGGAGTGTACGGGCGGTGAGGGGGGAGCTGTTTTTT
>NA|TRBV6-2/TRBV6-3|many|TRBJ2-5
CASSYGTDKETQYF
TGTGCCAGCAGCTACGGGACGGACAAGGAGACCCAGTACTTC
>NA|TRBV5-1|many|TRBJ1-1
CASSTGTPNTEAFF
TGCGCCAGCAGCACGGGGACACCGAACACTGAAGCTTTCTTT
>NA|TRBV28|few|TRBJ2-7
CASSLDRLSYEQYF
TGTGCCAGCAGTCTAGACAGGTTGTCCTACGAGCAGTACTTC
>NA|TRBV27|few|TRBJ1-6
CASSLLTASPLHF
TGTGCCAGCAGTTTATTGACGGCTTCACCCCTCCACTTT
>NA|TRBV9|few|TRBJ2-7
CASSVGNTDSYEQYF
TGTGCCAGCAGCGTAGGAAATACTGACTCCTACGAGCAGTACTTC
>TRBD1|TRBV20-1|few|TRBJ2-7
CSAATGTPYEQYF
TGCAGTGCTGCGACAGGGACCCCCTACGAGCAGTACTTC
>NA|TRBV7-8|NA|TRBJ2-5
CASSSRLPKTQYF
TGTGCCAGCAGCTCGCGACTCCCTAAGACCCAGTACTTC
>NA|TRBV11-3|NA|TRBJ2-7
CASSLQPQSEQYF
TGTGCCAGCAGTTTACAGCCCCAAAGCGAGCAGTACTTC
>TRBD2|TRBV6-5|few|TRBJ2-7
CASSSLGGGTYEQYF
TGTGCCAGCAGTTCCTTGGGGGGAGGGACTTACGAGCAGTACTTC
>NA|TRBV19|many|TRBJ1-2
CASSASTGDLRGYTF
TGTGCCAGTAGTGCCTCAACAGGAGACCTCCGTGGCTACACCTTC
>TRBD2|TRBV19|many|TRBJ2-5
CASGTSGRTQYF
TGTGCCAGTGGGACTAGCGGGAGAACCCAGTACTTC
>NA|TRBV6-1|many|TRBJ2-3
CASRRTGGNTQYF
TGTGCCAGCAGACGGACCGGGGGAAATACGCAGTATTTT
>NA|TRBV20-1|many|TRBJ1-5
CSAHRSNQPQHF
TGCAGTGCCCACAGGTCTAATCAGCCCCAGCATTTT
>NA|TRBV15|NA|TRBJ2-7
CATSGPLGSSYEQYF
TGTGCCACCAGCGGCCCCTTAGGGAGCTCCTACGAGCAGTACTTC
>NA|TRBV4-1|NA|TRBJ2-7
CASSRSDSYF
TGCGCCAGCAGCCGCTCAGACAGTTACTTC
>NA|TRBV5-1|many|TRBJ2-2
CASSLVGSGELFF
TGCGCCAGCAGCTTGGTCGGTTCCGGGGAGCTGTTTTTT
>TRBD1|TRBV7-9|NA|TRBJ2-5
CASSLSRGLKETQYF
TGTGCCAGCAGCTTATCTAGGGGGCTGAAAGAGACCCAGTACTTC
>TRBD1|TRBV27|many|TRBJ1-1
CASSLEGQGGVNTEAFF
TGTGCCAGCAGTTTAGAAGGACAGGGGGGGGTGAACACTGAAGCTTTCTTT
>NA|TRBV20-1|many|TRBJ2-7
CSARYAERYEQYF
TGCAGTGCTAGGTATGCGGAACGGTACGAGCAGTACTTC